Listed here are 9 T cell receptor beta chains from one sample, sequenced in a study of blood T cell repertoires in COVID-19. Only in-frame clones appear in the TCRdb table, and some are missing; sequencing was by immunoSEQ multiplex PCR. The sample lists about 140,000 clones, 88% occurring once. Sequencing was performed on peripheral blood. The origin of the receptors is a woman aged 55 to 70 with acute or convalescent COVID-19.

The chain uses TRBV5-1 and TRBJ2-2; tentative D call: TRBD1 (5 bases). CDR3 length: 15 residues. Trimming removed 2 bases from V and 1 base from J, with 9 bases in between. From germline, CDR1 is SGHRS and CDR2 YFSETQ. DNA for the CDR3: TGCGCCAGCAGCTTTTCAGGACAGAACACCGGGGAGCTGTTTTTT. Protein: CASSFSGQNTGELFF.

This chain joins TRBV7-2 and TRBJ1-6, with D unresolved. CDR1 is SGHTA, CDR2 FQGNSA, per germline. The V end lost 6 bases, the J end lost 7 bases, and 7 bases lay between the germline ends. This CDR3 contains 12 residues. The CDR3 loop is CASSSTNSPLHF. As DNA, the CDR3 is TGTGCCAGCAGTTCTACCAATTCACCCCTCCACTTT.

The chain has TRBV6-4 and TRBJ2-2; 9 bases agree with TRBD2. CDR3 size: 16 residues. V dropped 3 bases and J dropped 5; count of bases not matched to a gene: 7. Germline V gene sequence: CDR1 MRHNA, CDR2 SNTAGT. DNA of the CDR3: TGTGCCAGCAGTGAGGGACTAGCCGGAGATACCGGGGAGCTGTTTTTT. Translated: CASSEGLAGDTGELFF.

V and J are TRBV19 and TRBJ1-6, with D maybe TRBD1 (5 bases). V lost 3 bases to trimming and J lost 6 bases, with 18 bases between them. This CDR3 is built from 17 residues. Germline values: CDR1 LNHDA, CDR2 SQIVND (reference sequence). DNA for the CDR3: TGTGCCAGTAGTATCGGGAGGACAACTCGGGCTAATTCACCCCTCCACTTT. It translates to CASSIGRTTRANSPLHF.

The CDR3 DNA sequence: TGTGCCAGCAGTTACGCGTCACAGATAACTGAAGCTTTCTTT. Its translation is CASSYASQITEAFF. The V gene is TRBV6-5, the J gene TRBJ1-1; D call uncertain. V was pared by 2 bases and J by 5 bases, with 12 bases between. The CDR3 extends over 14 amino acids. Germline V gene sequence: CDR1 MNHEY, CDR2 SVGAGI.

The chain has TRBV5-8 and TRBJ1-1; 8 bases match TRBD1. The CDR3 loop spans 16 amino acids. Unmatched junction bases numbered 10, after V lost 4 bases and J lost 2 bases. Per the germline V gene, CDR1 is SGHTS and CDR2 is YDEGEE. CDR3 sequence (DNA): TGTGCCAGCAGCAACCGTCGACAGGGGTTAAACACTGAAGCTTTCTTT. Translating it yields CASSNRRQGLNTEAFF.

The V gene is TRBV30, the J gene TRBJ2-1, with a tentative D call TRBD1 (6 bases). CDR3 length equals 15 residues. The germline V gene encodes CDR1 GTSNPN and CDR2 SVGIG (reference sequence). V was cut by 3 bases and J by 7 bases, with 19 bases left in between. The CDR3 region has the DNA TGTGCCTGGAGGGATACCGGGACATCAATTAATGAGCAGTTCTTC. Residues: CAWRDTGTSINEQFF.

The chain carries TRBV4-3 and TRBJ2-3, with TRBD2 matching 10 bases. Per germline, CDR1 LGHNA and CDR2 YSLEER. The CDR3 length is 17 residues. J was trimmed by 4 bases and V by 0 bases; bases with no gene match: 7. The CDR3 protein is CASSQDVAGGRADTQYF. Here the CDR3 DNA reads TGCGCCAGCAGCCAAGACGTAGCGGGGGGCCGGGCAGATACGCAGTATTTT.

The table lists this clone with a count of one. CDR3 DNA sequence: TGTGCCAGCAGCTTCGCCGGGGAGCTGTTTTTT. This gives the protein CASSFAGELFF. The chain couples TRBV5-4 to TRBJ2-2; D not resolved. The CDR3 covers 11 residues. The V and J ends lost 2 bases and 6 bases respectively, with 2 bases between them. Germline assignment: CDR1 SGHNT and CDR2 YYREEE (reference sequence).